The 27 T cell receptor beta chains in this list originate from one sample, sequenced in a study of blood T cell repertoires in COVID-19. Only in-frame clones appear in the TCRdb table, and some are missing; sequencing was by immunoSEQ multiplex PCR. This table has about 230,000 clones, roughly 80% appearing once. The sample taken for sequencing was peripheral blood. The receptors stem from a woman of 80 years or more with acute or convalescent COVID-19.

The V gene is TRBV7-9, the J gene TRBJ2-1, with D possibly being TRBD2 (7 bases). CDR3 size: 16 residues. CDR1 is SEHNR, CDR2 FQNEAQ, per germline (reference sequence). V gave up 1 base and J gave up 6 bases, with 16 bases separating them. The CDR3 loop reads CASSLVFVRGANEQFF. CDR3 in DNA: TGTGCCAGCAGCTTAGTGTTTGTTCGGGGGGCCAATGAGCAGTTCTTC.

V usage is TRBV5-4 and J usage is TRBJ2-5; the match to TRBD1 covers 8 bases. The length of the CDR3 is 15 residues. Germline CDR1 SGHNT, CDR2 YYREEE (reference sequence). Trimming took 4 bases from V and 0 from J; bases not matched to a gene: 5. The DNA for the CDR3 is TGTGCCAGCAGCCACCGGGACAGGCACCAAGAGACCCAGTACTTC. Its protein is CASSHRDRHQETQYF. Drawing the rest from reference TRBV5-4 and TRBJ2-5, the complete variable domain is ETGVTQSPTHLIKTRGQQVTLRCSSQSGHNTVSWYQQALGQGPQFIFQYYREEENGRGNFPPRFSGLQFPNYSSELNVNALELDDSALYLCASSHRDRHQETQYFGPGTRLLVL.

DNA for the CDR3: TGTGCCAGCAGCCAGGGACAGCGCTATGCCTCTGGGGCCAACGTCCTGACTTTC. As protein: CASSQGQRYASGANVLTF. The chain is built from TRBV7-8 and TRBJ2-6; 7 nucleotides match TRBD1. V shed 5 bases and J 0 bases; nucleotides not matched to a gene: 10. The CDR3 runs to 18 residues. Germline-derived CDR1 and CDR2 are SGHVS and FQNEAQ.

In this sample, this clone turned up once. The chain carries TRBV9 and TRBJ2-7, with 12 positions matching TRBD2. The length of the CDR3 is 16 residues. V was pared by 4 bases and J by 0 bases, with 5 bases of the junction left unmatched. The germline V gene has CDR1 SGDLS and CDR2 YYNGEE. In DNA form, the CDR3 reads TGTGCCAGCAGCCTCGGGACTAGCGGGCACTCCTACGAGCAGTACTTC. Translated, it gives CASSLGTSGHSYEQYF. Combining the CDR3 with reference TRBV9 and TRBJ2-7 gives the whole variable domain DSGVTQTPKHLITATGQRVTLRCSPRSGDLSVYWYQQSLDQGLQFLIQYYNGEERAKGNILERFSAQQFPDLHSELNLSSLELGDSALYFCASSLGTSGHSYEQYFGPGTRLTVT.

V gene TRBV6-5 combines with J gene TRBJ1-2; D is perhaps TRBD1 (6 bases). This CDR3 is 14 amino acids long. Germline-derived CDR1 and CDR2 are MNHEY and SVGAGI. Trimming took off 5 bases at V and 8 bases at J, with 18 bases between the two ends. The DNA of the CDR3 is TGTGCCAGCAGTCTACAGGGCGGGAGTGGGGGCTACACCTTC. This sequence encodes CASSLQGGSGGYTF.

This sequence joins TRBV3-1 (or the pseudogene TRBV3-2) and TRBJ2-3; possibly TRBD1 for D (6 bases). The CDR3 length is 13 residues. V lost 10 bases and J 1 base, leaving 12 bases between the germline ends. Per germline, CDR1 LGHDT and CDR2 YNNKEL (reference sequence). The DNA for the CDR3 is TGTGCCACCAGGGACATGGGCACAGATACGCAGTATTTT. It yields the protein CATRDMGTDTQYF.

The chain combines TRBV19 with TRBJ1-1; 9 nucleotides line up with TRBD1. The CDR3 runs to 16 residues. CDR1 LNHDA and CDR2 SQIVND come from the germline V gene (reference sequence). The V segment lost 5 bases and the J segment 3 bases; nucleotides outside the gene matches: 10. As DNA, the CDR3 is TGTGCCAGTAGTCCAAGACAGGGGGTGTCCCACACTGAAGCTTTCTTT. As protein: CASSPRQGVSHTEAFF.

This chain joins TRBV27 and TRBJ2-3; TRBD2 agrees at 8 bases. With 2 bases clipped from V and 6 bases from J, the junction kept 7 bases outside the gene matches. This CDR3 region has 15 residues. Per germline, CDR1 MNHEY and CDR2 SMNVEV (reference sequence). CDR3 DNA: TGTGCCAGCAGTTTACGGCGGGAGGATCGGGATACGCAGTATTTT. Protein: CASSLRREDRDTQYF.

V is TRBV5-1 and J is TRBJ2-7; D gene unclear. The CDR3 sequence is 13 residues long. Germline V lookup: CDR1 SGHRS, CDR2 YFSETQ. Trimming cost V 4 bases and J 5 bases, with 13 bases left between them. The CDR3 DNA reads TGCGCCAGCAGCGATGCTAGTGCGAACGAGCAGTACTTC. This encodes CASSDASANEQYF.

J is TRBJ2-1 and V is TRBV29-1; 13 positions agree with TRBD2. V lost 7 bases, J lost 4 bases, and 10 bases stayed unmatched. Germline-derived CDR1 and CDR2 are SQVTM and ANQGSEA. The CDR3 consists of 16 residues. CDR3 sequence: CSATGLAGARYNEQFF. CDR3 DNA: TGCAGCGCCACCGGACTAGCGGGGGCGAGATACAATGAGCAGTTCTTC.

This rearrangement joins TRBV7-2 to TRBJ1-2; 7 positions agree with TRBD1. Germline assignment: CDR1 SGHTA and CDR2 FQGNSA. The CDR3 spans 14 residues. V trimming: 4 bases; J trimming: 8 bases; junction bases outside the gene matches: 10. Here the CDR3 DNA reads TGTGCCAGCAGCTCGAGAGACAGGGTGAAAGGCTACACCTTC. As protein: CASSSRDRVKGYTF.

The chain employs TRBV6-5 and TRBJ1-1; a weak D match, TRBD1 (6 bases). The CDR3 length is 14 residues. V was cut by 6 bases and J by 2 bases, with 13 bases left in between. The germline CDR1 and CDR2 sequences are MNHEY and SVGAGI. CDR3 nucleotides: TGTGCCAGCAGATATGGACAGATTAACACTGAAGCTTTCTTT. Amino acid sequence: CASRYGQINTEAFF.

The rearrangement joins TRBV28 to TRBJ1-2, with D tentatively TRBD1 (6 bases). The germline CDR1 and CDR2 sequences are MDHEN and SYDVKM. Trimming left V 0 bases short and J 6 bases short, with 14 bases between. The CDR3 contains 15 residues. The CDR3 spells CASSLWAGDINGYTF. CDR3 DNA: TGTGCCAGCAGTTTATGGGCGGGGGACATTAATGGCTACACCTTC.

The J gene is TRBJ1-2, the V gene TRBV23-1; 7 bases map to TRBD1. TRBV23-1 is sorted into the ORF group, with uncertain function. CDR3 size: 16 residues. V gave up 0 bases and J gave up 8 bases; unmatched junction bases: 12. This CDR3 is CASSQSGPRRGKGYTF. The CDR3 bases are TGCGCCAGCAGTCAATCAGGCCCCCGCAGGGGGAAGGGCTACACCTTC.

V usage is TRBV29-1 and J usage is TRBJ1-1; no clear D gene. The germline V gene has CDR1 SQVTM and CDR2 ANQGSEA. The ends were cut back, 6 bases at V and 5 bases at J, with 13 bases in the middle. The CDR3 runs 12 residues. This chain's CDR3 is CSVLGGGTEAFF. As DNA, the CDR3 is TGCAGCGTCCTCGGAGGTGGGACTGAAGCTTTCTTT.

J is TRBJ2-7 and V is TRBV5-1; a weak D match, TRBD1 (6 bases). Germline loops: CDR1 SGHRS, CDR2 YFSETQ. Trimming left V 0 bases short and J 5 bases short, with 18 bases between. The CDR3 length is 16 residues. This chain's CDR3 is CASSLGPGDQFHEQYF. In nucleotides, the CDR3 is TGCGCCAGCAGCTTGGGTCCAGGGGATCAATTCCACGAGCAGTACTTC. The whole variable domain, remainder taken from reference TRBV5-1 and TRBJ2-7, is KAGVTQTPRYLIKTRGQQVTLSCSPISGHRSVSWYQQTPGQGLQFLFEYFSETQRNKGNFPGRFSGRQFSNSRSEMNVSTLELGDSALYLCASSLGPGDQFHEQYFGPGTRLTVT.

The CDR3 is CASSVETGFTQYF. The CDR3 nucleotides are TGTGCCAGCAGCGTGGAGACAGGGTTCACGCAGTATTTT. V gene TRBV9 combines with J gene TRBJ2-3, with 7 bases identical to TRBD1. The germline gives CDR1 SGDLS, CDR2 YYNGEE. V lost 2 bases, J lost 9 bases, and 6 bases stayed unmatched. The CDR3 is 13 amino acids.

This sequence joins TRBV30 and TRBJ2-3; TRBD1 aligns across 8 bases. Germline-derived CDR1 and CDR2 are GTSNPN and SVGIG (reference sequence). The CDR3 has 17 amino acids. Unmatched junction bases numbered 10, after V lost 0 bases and J lost 2 bases. CDR3 nucleotides: TGTGCCTGGAGTGTACGGACAGGGTCCGAGGTCACAGATACGCAGTATTTT. This encodes CAWSVRTGSEVTDTQYF.

This chain links TRBV5-4 with TRBJ2-2, with TRBD2 matching over 7 bases. V dropped 2 bases and J dropped 3; count of bases not matched to a gene: 4. This CDR3 is built from 15 residues. Germline loops: CDR1 SGHNT, CDR2 YYREEE (reference sequence). As DNA, the CDR3 is TGTGCCAGCAGCTTTCTAGCGGCGGACACCGGGGAGCTGTTTTTT. This gives the protein CASSFLAADTGELFF.

This chain joins TRBV5-1 and TRBJ1-4; D unresolved. CDR1 is SGHRS and CDR2 is YFSETQ in the germline V gene. Trimming shortened V by 4 bases and J by 5 bases, and 12 bases separated the two germline ends. The CDR3 consists of 14 residues. The CDR3 here is CASSPGNNNEKLFF. CDR3 sequence (DNA): TGCGCCAGCAGCCCGGGAAACAACAATGAAAAACTGTTTTTT.

The chain recombines TRBV2 with TRBJ1-4; D is uncertain. The CDR3 runs 13 residues. Germline-derived CDR1 and CDR2 are SNHLY and FYNNEI. V lost 6 bases, J lost 8 bases, and 13 bases lay in between. CDR3 protein: CASRLGVSEKLFF. CDR3 nucleotide sequence: TGTGCCAGCAGATTAGGAGTTTCGGAAAAACTGTTTTTT. Filled out from reference TRBV2 and TRBJ1-4, the complete variable domain reads EPEVTQTPSHQVTQMGQEVILRCVPISNHLYFYWYRQILGQKVEFLVSFYNNEISEKSEIFDDQFSVERPDGSNFTLKIRSTKLEDSAMYFCASRLGVSEKLFFGSGTQLSVL.

The rearrangement links TRBV3-1 (or the pseudogene TRBV3-2) to TRBJ1-1; unclear D gene. CDR1 is LGHDT, CDR2 YNNKEL, per germline (reference sequence). V was clipped by 3 bases and J by 3 bases, with 11 bases between them. The CDR3 is 14 residues long. The CDR3, as DNA: TGTGCCAGCAGCCAGAACAGAGATTACACTGAAGCTTTCTTT. Its protein product is CASSQNRDYTEAFF.

This clone occurred a few times. The J gene is TRBJ1-6, the V gene TRBV19; 7 bases agree with TRBD1. The CDR3 has 15 residues. Germline V gene data show CDR1 as LNHDA and CDR2 as SQIVND (reference sequence). Trimming at V came to 3 bases and at J to 4 bases, leaving 3 bases not matched to a gene. The DNA of the CDR3 is TGTGCCAGTAGTATCCGGGGACAGTATAATTCACCCCTCCACTTT. Protein: CASSIRGQYNSPLHF.

This chain uses TRBV6-5 with TRBJ1-3; D gene ambiguous. The germline gives CDR1 MNHEY, CDR2 SVGAGI. V gave up 7 bases and J gave up 2 bases, with 12 bases separating them. The CDR3 runs to 14 residues. The CDR3 nucleotides are TGTGCCAGCACTAAGATCGGAGCTGGAAACACCATATATTTT. This translates into CASTKIGAGNTIYF.

In its sample, this clone was seen a few times. The chain joins TRBV7-2 to TRBJ2-1; 7 bases map to TRBD2. After removal of 0 bases from V and 6 bases from J, the junction contained 5 bases not matched to a gene. The CDR3 is 15 residues long. The germline CDR1 and CDR2 sequences are SGHTA and FQGNSA. The CDR3 protein is CASSLAPGGFNEQFF. In DNA, the CDR3 is TGTGCCAGCAGCTTAGCCCCGGGGGGTTTCAATGAGCAGTTCTTC. The variable domain in full, completed from reference TRBV7-2 and TRBJ2-1, reads GAGVSQSPSNKVTEKGKDVELRCDPISGHTALYWYRQSLGQGLEFLIYFQGNSAPDKSGLPSDRFSAERTGGSVSTLTIQRTQQEDSAVYLCASSLAPGGFNEQFFGPGTRLTVL.

This clone has at least ten counts. The chain has TRBV27 and TRBJ2-1; TRBD2 matches 8 bases. The length of the CDR3 is 17 residues. Per germline, CDR1 MNHEY and CDR2 SMNVEV (reference sequence). V shed 1 base and J 2 bases; nucleotides not matched to a gene: 7. In nucleotides, the CDR3 is TGTGCCAGCAGTTTATTGCGCGGGGGGACCACCTACAATGAGCAGTTCTTC. Translation: CASSLLRGGTTYNEQFF.

The rearrangement uses TRBV3-1 (or the pseudogene TRBV3-2) and TRBJ2-1; TRBD2 might be the D (6 bases). CDR3 length equals 14 residues. Germline values: CDR1 LGHDT, CDR2 YNNKEL (reference sequence). Trimming left V 4 bases short and J 6 bases short, with 13 bases between. The CDR3 sequence: CASSPRDFGNEQFF. The CDR3 DNA reads TGTGCCAGCAGCCCCCGGGACTTCGGCAATGAGCAGTTCTTC.